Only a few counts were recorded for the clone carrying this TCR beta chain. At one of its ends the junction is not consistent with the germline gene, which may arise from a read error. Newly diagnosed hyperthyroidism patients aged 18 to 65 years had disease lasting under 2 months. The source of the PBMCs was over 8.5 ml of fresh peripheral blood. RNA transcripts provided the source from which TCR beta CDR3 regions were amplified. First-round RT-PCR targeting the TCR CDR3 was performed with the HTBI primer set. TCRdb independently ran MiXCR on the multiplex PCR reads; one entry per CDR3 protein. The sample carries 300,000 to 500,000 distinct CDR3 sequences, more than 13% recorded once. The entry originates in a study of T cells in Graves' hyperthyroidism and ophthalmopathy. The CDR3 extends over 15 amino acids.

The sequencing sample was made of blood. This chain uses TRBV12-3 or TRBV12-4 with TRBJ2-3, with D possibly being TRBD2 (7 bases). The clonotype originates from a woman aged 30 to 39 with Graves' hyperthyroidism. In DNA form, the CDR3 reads TGTGCCGCCACGATTCGGAGGGGGGGTACAGATACGCAGTACTTT. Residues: CAATIRRGGTDTQYF.